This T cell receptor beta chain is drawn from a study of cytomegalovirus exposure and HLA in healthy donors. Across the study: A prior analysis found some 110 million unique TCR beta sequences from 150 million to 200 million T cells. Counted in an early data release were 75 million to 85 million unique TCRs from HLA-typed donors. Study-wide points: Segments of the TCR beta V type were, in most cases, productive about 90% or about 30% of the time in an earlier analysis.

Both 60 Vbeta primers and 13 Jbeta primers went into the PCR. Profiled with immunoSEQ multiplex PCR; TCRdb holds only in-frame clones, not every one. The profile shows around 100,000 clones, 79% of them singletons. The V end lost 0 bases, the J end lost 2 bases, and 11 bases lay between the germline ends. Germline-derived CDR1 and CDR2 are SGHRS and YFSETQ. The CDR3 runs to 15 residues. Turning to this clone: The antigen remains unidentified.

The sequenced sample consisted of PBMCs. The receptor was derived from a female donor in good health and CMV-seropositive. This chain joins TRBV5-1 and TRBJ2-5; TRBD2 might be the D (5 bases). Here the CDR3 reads CASSLGPSQQETQYF. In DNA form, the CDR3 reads TGCGCCAGCAGCTTGGGGCCTAGCCAGCAAGAGACCCAGTACTTC.